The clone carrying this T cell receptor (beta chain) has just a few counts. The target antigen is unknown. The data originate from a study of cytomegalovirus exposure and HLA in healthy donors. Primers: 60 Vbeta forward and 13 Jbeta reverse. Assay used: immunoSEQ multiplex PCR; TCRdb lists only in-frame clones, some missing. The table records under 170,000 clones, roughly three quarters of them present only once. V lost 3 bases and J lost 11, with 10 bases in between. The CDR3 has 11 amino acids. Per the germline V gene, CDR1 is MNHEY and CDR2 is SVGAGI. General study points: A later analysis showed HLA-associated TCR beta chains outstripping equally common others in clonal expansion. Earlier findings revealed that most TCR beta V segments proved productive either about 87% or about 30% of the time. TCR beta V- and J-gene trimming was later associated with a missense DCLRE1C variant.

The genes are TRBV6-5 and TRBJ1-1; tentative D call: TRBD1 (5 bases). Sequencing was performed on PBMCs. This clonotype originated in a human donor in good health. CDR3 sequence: CASSYGGEAFF. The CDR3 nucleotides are TGTGCCAGCAGTTATGGAGGGGAGGCTTTCTTT.